These 30 T cell receptor beta chains share one sample of origin, sequenced in a study of cytomegalovirus exposure and HLA in healthy donors. The PCR employed 60 Vbeta primers together with 13 Jbeta primers. Sequencing was performed with immunoSEQ multiplex PCR; in TCRdb, only in-frame clones are kept and a portion is missing. The sample has roughly 160,000 clones; 80% to 90% are singletons. The sample consisted of PBMCs. The receptors shown here come from a male donor in good health and CMV-seronegative.

The chain uses TRBV13 and TRBJ2-7; 7 bases line up with TRBD2. Germline CDR1 and CDR2: PRHDT and FYEKMQ (reference sequence). CDR3 length: 14 residues. Losses at the gene ends were 4 bases for V and 1 base for J; bases not matched to a gene: 4. The CDR3 loop is CASSSGLDSYEQYF. Written as DNA, the CDR3 is TGTGCCAGCAGCTCCGGACTAGATTCCTACGAGCAGTACTTC.

The gene calls are TRBV14 and TRBJ1-2, with 7 bases matching TRBD1. Germline V gene sequence: CDR1 SGHDN, CDR2 FVKESK. V lost 2 bases and J lost 4; bases outside the gene matches: 7. This CDR3 spans 15 amino acids. CDR3 sequence reads: CASSQFRDSTYGYTF. The CDR3 region has the DNA TGTGCCAGCAGCCAATTCCGGGACAGCACCTATGGCTACACCTTC.

The chain is built from TRBV9 and TRBJ1-2; D ambiguous. The CDR3 extends over 17 amino acids. Germline CDR1 and CDR2: SGDLS and YYNGEE. Trimming took off 0 bases at V and 2 bases at J, with 17 bases between the two ends. CDR3 sequence (DNA): TGTGCCAGCAGCGTAGGAAGTTCGACAAAAGAGAACTATGGCTACACCTTC. Protein sequence: CASSVGSSTKENYGYTF. The full variable domain, with the rest looked up from reference TRBV9 and TRBJ1-2, is DSGVTQTPKHLITATGQRVTLRCSPRSGDLSVYWYQQSLDQGLQFLIQYYNGEERAKGNILERFSAQQFPDLHSELNLSSLELGDSALYFCASSVGSSTKENYGYTFGSGTRLTVV.

The genes are TRBV25-1 and TRBJ2-5; 7 nucleotides line up with TRBD2. The J segment lost 5 bases and the V segment lost 3 bases, leaving 9 bases of the junction unmatched. The CDR3 totals 15 residues. The germline CDR1 and CDR2 sequences are MGHDK and SYGVNS. The CDR3 DNA follows: TGTGCCAGCAGTGAGGGGAGGGGCAGGGCGGAGACCCAGTACTTC. The encoded protein is CASSEGRGRAETQYF. Full variable domain (missing parts from reference TRBV25-1 and TRBJ2-5): EADIYQTPRYLVIGTGKKITLECSQTMGHDKMYWYQQDPGMELHLIHYSYGVNSTEKGDLSSESTVSRIRTEHFPLTLESARPSHTSQYLCASSEGRGRAETQYFGPGTRLLVL.

The rearrangement links TRBV13 to TRBJ2-3; 9 bases are a match to TRBD1. Germline CDR1 PRHDT, CDR2 FYEKMQ (reference sequence). The junction had 3 bases not matched to a gene; V was cut back by 1 base and J by 10 bases. The CDR3 is 13 amino acids. The CDR3 DNA reads as TGTGCCAGCAGCTTAGAAGGGGACAGGGCGCAGTATTTT. Protein product: CASSLEGDRAQYF. The full variable domain, its missing parts supplied by reference TRBV13 and TRBJ2-3, is AAGVIQSPRHLIKEKRETATLKCYPIPRHDTVYWYQQGPGQDPQFLISFYEKMQSDKGSIPDRFSAQQFSDYHSELNMSSLELGDSALYFCASSLEGDRAQYFGPGTRLTVL.

V usage is TRBV5-1 and J usage is TRBJ2-2, with D possibly TRBD2 on 6 matching bases. Trimming stripped 9 bases from V and 2 bases from J, with 23 bases between. Germline V lookup: CDR1 SGHRS, CDR2 YFSETQ. This CDR3 has 17 amino acids. CDR3 residues: CATNVAPGTSNTGELFF. DNA for the CDR3: TGCGCCACCAATGTGGCCCCCGGGACTTCTAACACCGGGGAGCTGTTTTTT.

This chain uses TRBV29-1 with TRBJ1-3; D possibly corresponds to TRBD1 (6 bases). The CDR3 sequence is 14 residues long. The V gene's germline CDR1 is SQVTM and CDR2 ANQGSEA. Trimming left V 3 bases short and J 4 bases short, with 13 bases between. CDR3 sequence reads: CSVDPQGHGNTIYF. Written as DNA, the CDR3 is TGCAGCGTTGACCCCCAGGGGCACGGAAACACCATATATTTT.

This clone was seen a few times. V gene TRBV21-1 combines with J gene TRBJ1-2; TRBD1 is the table's D call and was not checked against the DNA. TRBV21-1 is noted as a pseudogene. This CDR3 comprises 13 residues. Written as DNA, the CDR3 is TGTGCCAGCAGCGCCCGGGACAGATATGGCTACACCTTC. Translated: CASSARDRYGYTF.

As to this clone: Other nucleotide sequences in the sample specify the same CDR3. V usage is TRBV28 and J usage is TRBJ1-1, with D possibly matching TRBD1 (5 bases). Trimming left V 6 bases short and J 6 bases short, with 8 bases between. The germline gives CDR1 MDHEN, CDR2 SYDVKM. This CDR3 comprises 11 residues. The CDR3 DNA follows: TGTGCCAGCAGGGGGCGCCCTGAAGCTTTCTTT. Its protein is CASRGRPEAFF.

The chain couples TRBV7-8 to TRBJ1-1; no clear D. V was pared by 2 bases and J by 1 base, with 17 bases between. CDR3 length equals 17 residues. The germline gives CDR1 SGHVS, CDR2 FQNEAQ. The CDR3 sequence: CASSLPRRSSQNTEAFF. In nucleotides, the CDR3 is TGTGCCAGCAGCTTACCCAGGCGTTCCAGTCAGAACACTGAAGCTTTCTTT. Filled out from reference TRBV7-8 and TRBJ1-1, the complete variable domain reads GAGVSQSPRYKVAKRGQDVALRCDPISGHVSLFWYQQALGQGPEFLTYFQNEAQLDKSGLPSDRFFAERPEGSVSTLKIQRTQQEDSAVYLCASSLPRRSSQNTEAFFGQGTRLTVV.

The chain uses TRBV13 and TRBJ2-7; 10 nucleotides align to TRBD2. CDR3 length equals 15 residues. V lost 5 bases, J lost 1 base, and 5 bases stayed unmatched. The germline V gene has CDR1 PRHDT and CDR2 FYEKMQ (reference sequence). The CDR3 bases are TGTGCCAGCAGCCCCTCGGGACTAGCGTCCTACGAGCAGTACTTC. Encoded protein: CASSPSGLASYEQYF.

The rearrangement links TRBV10-2 to TRBJ2-2; possible D gene TRBD2, 6 bases. The V and J ends lost 5 bases and 7 bases respectively, with 11 bases between them. In germline, CDR1 is WSHSY, CDR2 SAAADI. This CDR3 spans 13 amino acids. The CDR3 DNA sequence: TGCGCCAGCAGTTGGGGGGTTAACGGGGAGCTGTTTTTT. This translates into CASSWGVNGELFF.

The CDR3 DNA follows: TGTGCCAGCTCACCGGGACAGGGAATGTACAATGAGCAGTTCTTC. Translation gives CASSPGQGMYNEQFF. The chain recombines TRBV18 with TRBJ2-1; TRBD1 matches 9 bases. CDR1 and CDR2 from the germline V gene are KGHSH and LQKENI. After removal of 3 bases from V and 4 bases from J, the junction contained 4 bases not matched to a gene. The CDR3 is made up of 15 amino acids.

As concerns this clone: Other DNA sequences in this sample translate to the same CDR3. The chain uses TRBV4-3 and TRBJ1-5; D is unclear. Germline V gene lookup returns CDR1 LGHNA and CDR2 YSLEER. V shed 0 bases and J shed 2 bases, with 8 bases lying between them. This CDR3 has 15 amino acids. CDR3 DNA sequence: TGCGCCAGCAGCCAAGATCTGAGAGGCAATCAGCCCCAGCATTTT. Its translation: CASSQDLRGNQPQHF.

This chain uses TRBV7-8 with TRBJ2-7, with 8 nucleotides matching TRBD1. The V gene's germline CDR1 is SGHVS and CDR2 FQNEAQ. After removal of 5 bases from V and 0 bases from J, the junction contained 3 bases not matched to a gene. There are 14 residues in the CDR3. CDR3 sequence (DNA): TGTGCCAGCAGCCGGGACAGGTTCTCCTACGAGCAGTACTTC. It yields the protein CASSRDRFSYEQYF.

This rearrangement joins TRBV11-2 to TRBJ1-2; unclear D gene. V lost 5 bases, J lost 0 bases, and 7 bases lay in between. The germline V gene has CDR1 SGHAT and CDR2 FQNNGV. This CDR3 spans 13 amino acids. This CDR3 is CASSHGTNYGYTF. CDR3 bases: TGTGCCAGCAGCCATGGCACTAACTATGGCTACACCTTC.

In the case of this clone: The junction departs from germline at one end; a sequencing error may be responsible. The gene calls are TRBV6-5 and TRBJ2-7; 8 bases line up with TRBD2. CDR1 and CDR2 from the germline V gene are MNHEY and SVGAGI. The CDR3 is made up of 14 amino acids. The CDR3 region is CAGSTSGPSYEQYF. CDR3 sequence (DNA): TGTGCCGGCAGCACTAGCGGCCCTTCCTACGAGCAGTACTTC.

This chain connects TRBV2 to TRBJ2-1; D might be TRBD2 (6 bases). CDR1 is SNHLY and CDR2 is FYNNEI in the germline V gene. This CDR3 is 13 amino acids long. Trimming removed 1 base from V and 10 bases from J, with 11 bases in between. As DNA, the CDR3 is TGTGCCAGCAGTGAAGAGACCCGGGGGGAGCAGTTCTTC. It specifies CASSEETRGEQFF.

This chain links TRBV19 with TRBJ2-7; 7 nucleotides match TRBD2. V gave up 5 bases and J gave up 5 bases; unmatched junction bases: 9. CDR1 and CDR2 (germline): LNHDA, SQIVND (reference sequence). The CDR3 is made up of 14 amino acids. The CDR3 DNA is TGTGCCAGTAGTCTGGAGGGAGGGCCCCACGAGCAGTACTTC. Translation: CASSLEGGPHEQYF.

The table lists this clone with a count of one. This chain connects TRBV4-2 to TRBJ2-1; maybe TRBD2 (6 bases). This CDR3 region has 16 residues. The germline gives CDR1 LGHNA, CDR2 YNFKEQ. Trimming pared 10 bases from V and 3 bases from J, leaving 22 bases between. DNA for the CDR3: TGTGCCACCATGAAGGCGGTGGGGGGTGACTACAATGAGCAGTTCTTC. Protein: CATMKAVGGDYNEQFF.

The count of this clone is one. The CDR3 loop reads CASSQSPVRTNNEKLFF. CDR3 nucleotides: TGTGCCAGCAGCCAGAGTCCCGTCAGGACAAATAATGAAAAACTGTTTTTT. The chain combines TRBV4-2 with TRBJ1-4, with a tentative D call TRBD1 (5 bases). Between the trimmed V and J ends, which lost 3 bases and 4 bases, there was a span of 18 bases. This CDR3 region has 17 residues. CDR1 is LGHNA, CDR2 YNFKEQ, per germline.

This clone was counted once. The chain recombines TRBV6-1 with TRBJ2-5, with 10 bases identical to TRBD2. This CDR3 is built from 16 residues. V trimming: 1 base; J trimming: 5 bases; junction bases outside the gene matches: 7. Germline loops: CDR1 MNHNS, CDR2 SASEGT. The CDR3 loop is CASSEVLAGAGETQYF. CDR3 bases: TGTGCCAGCAGTGAAGTTCTAGCGGGAGCTGGGGAGACCCAGTACTTC.

CDR3 nucleotides: TGTGCCAGCAGTTATGACAGGAGAGATGAAAAACTGTTTTTT. As protein: CASSYDRRDEKLFF. The chain combines TRBV28 with TRBJ1-4, with D maybe TRBD1 (6 bases). The germline V gene has CDR1 MDHEN and CDR2 SYDVKM. The V gene lost 4 bases and the J gene lost 6 bases, with 12 bases spanning the gap. This CDR3 contains 14 residues. The complete variable domain, with remaining parts taken from reference TRBV28 and TRBJ1-4, reads DVKVTQSSRYLVKRTGEKVFLECVQDMDHENMFWYRQDPGLGLRLIYFSYDVKMKEKGDIPEGYSVSREKKERFSLILESASTNQTSMYLCASSYDRRDEKLFFGSGTQLSVL.

Written as DNA, the CDR3 is TGTGCCAGCAGTTTAACGGCGGGAGACCCAATCGAGCAGTTCTTC. This sequence encodes CASSLTAGDPIEQFF. The chain joins TRBV27 to TRBJ2-1; TRBD2 matches at 7 bases. After removal of 2 bases from V and 10 bases from J, the junction contained 11 bases not matched to a gene. Germline CDR1 is MNHEY and CDR2 is SMNVEV (reference sequence). CDR3 size: 15 residues.

The chain carries TRBV6-1 and TRBJ1-5; D ambiguous. Germline V lookup: CDR1 MNHNS, CDR2 SASEGT. Trimming removed 1 base from V and 4 bases from J, with 11 bases in between. The CDR3 runs to 15 residues. The CDR3 loop is CASSEGGGVNQPQHF. CDR3 nucleotides: TGTGCCAGCAGTGAAGGTGGCGGAGTTAATCAGCCCCAGCATTTT.

This chain links TRBV27 with TRBJ1-4; TRBD1 matches 7 bases. Germline lookup yields CDR1 MNHEY and CDR2 SMNVEV (reference sequence). V shed 2 bases and J 4 bases; nucleotides not matched to a gene: 13. This CDR3 is 18 amino acids long. Here the CDR3 DNA reads TGTGCCAGCAGTTTAGTACCCAGACAGGGTGTGGATAATGAAAAACTGTTTTTT. Translated: CASSLVPRQGVDNEKLFF.

The chain has TRBV7-3 and TRBJ1-5; no firm D call. The CDR3 runs to 13 residues. With 4 bases removed from V and 5 bases from J, the gap between germline ends came to 9 bases. Germline CDR1 is SGHTA and CDR2 is FQGTGA. CDR3 region: CASSSYLHQPQHF. DNA of the CDR3: TGTGCCAGCAGCTCCTACCTTCATCAGCCCCAGCATTTT.

The genes are TRBV6-1 and TRBJ2-2, with no clear D. Per the germline V gene, CDR1 is MNHNS and CDR2 is SASEGT. Trimming took 6 bases from V and 7 from J, leaving 9 bases between them. The CDR3 spans 12 residues. CDR3 region: CASRRPGGELFF. CDR3 nucleotides: TGTGCCAGCAGGAGGCCCGGCGGGGAGCTGTTTTTT.

The chain's CDR3 is CASSLGGYYSNQPQHF. In nucleotides, the CDR3 is TGTGCCAGCAGCTTGGGGGGTTACTATAGCAATCAGCCCCAGCATTTT. The chain has TRBV7-9 and TRBJ1-5; weak D call: TRBD1 (5 bases). CDR1 SEHNR and CDR2 FQNEAQ come from the germline V gene (reference sequence). Trimming removed 3 bases from V and 0 bases from J, with 12 bases in between. The CDR3 totals 16 residues.

This chain links TRBV9 with TRBJ2-3, with D unclear. With 3 bases removed from V and 1 base from J, the gap between germline ends came to 3 bases. CDR1 and CDR2 from the germline V gene are SGDLS and YYNGEE. The CDR3 loop spans 12 amino acids. CDR3 in amino acids: CASSAGTDTQYF. CDR3 DNA sequence: TGTGCCAGCAGCGCCGGCACAGATACGCAGTATTTT.